This TCR beta chain was profiled in a study of blood T cell repertoires in COVID-19 (dated by TCRdb to the early 2020s). About the full investigation: The collaborator samples originated in the United States, Italy and Spain and spanned the acute and convalescent phases of COVID-19. The prospective study material was composed of cDNA or gDNA derived from T cells, B-cell-depleted T cells, or PBMCs. The dataset comprised deeply sampled blood TCRbeta repertoires from subjects exposed to, actively infected with, or recovered from COVID-19. The repertoires were released in a freely available public database meant as a resource for research on the immune response to SARS-CoV-2. The samples were drawn from two sources: the first 160 participants of the ongoing ImmuneRACE study, and 1,254 subjects contributed by 6 global collaborators. A de-identified subject ID, COVID-19 status, age in years and sex were almost always included in the sample metadata. HLA class I and class II types, where available, came from metadata supplied by the sample provider rather than from assay-based typing.

Collaborating institutions collected whole blood in K2EDTA tubes following their own protocols. For TCRbeta analysis, collaborators shipped samples in one of three forms: frozen whole blood, isolated PBMCs, or DNA extracted from either of those sample types. This clone was recorded only once. Its specific antigen is unknown. Per-base quality was not reported, and no clone a single base away is much larger than it. The immunoSEQ Assay, a bias-controlled multiplex PCR, was used to amplify TCRbeta CDR3 regions from genomic DNA. The source study handled its data this way. Nucleated cell counts per sample were estimated from amplification of reference gene primers within the assay. To quantify the absolute abundance of each unique TCRbeta CDR3 rearrangement, sequence reads were collapsed and filtered. For each sample, productive Simpson clonality was calculated as the square root of Simpson's diversity index over productive rearrangements. Sourced from immuneACCESS, this table was stored by TCRdb with only in-frame sequences that have V and J called. A share of the clones is absent; for the studies checked, an unresolved V gene accounts for under half, and the remainder has no known explanation. V, J and clone size were drawn from that table, and D and trimming were deduced from the DNA. For this sample the table gives some 70,000 clones, of which about 89% were detected only once. The ten largest clones capture just under 0.6% of the sample.

Here V drops 1 base and J drops 4 bases, and the junction holds 9 bases not matched to any gene. Looking up the germline V gene (reference sequence) yields CDR1 LGHDT and CDR2 YNNKEL. The CDR3, from cysteine to phenylalanine, totals 17 residues. CDR3 DNA is the only sequence kept; it has 51 bases, read in frame from the first base. Results and caveats for the whole study, not just this receptor: Clinical and demographic metadata were provided uncurated, with the amount varying by source and participant.

The TCR sequence derives from a man aged 60 to 69 with acute or convalescent COVID-19. Here the chain combines TRBV3-1 (or the pseudogene TRBV3-2) and TRBJ2-7; TRBD2 lines up with 11 middle nucleotides. The sequenced sample was peripheral blood. The CDR3 region: CASSQGLAGGHGYEQYF. The DNA is as follows: TGTGCCAGCAGCCAAGGGCTAGCGGGAGGCCACGGTTACGAGCAGTACTTC.